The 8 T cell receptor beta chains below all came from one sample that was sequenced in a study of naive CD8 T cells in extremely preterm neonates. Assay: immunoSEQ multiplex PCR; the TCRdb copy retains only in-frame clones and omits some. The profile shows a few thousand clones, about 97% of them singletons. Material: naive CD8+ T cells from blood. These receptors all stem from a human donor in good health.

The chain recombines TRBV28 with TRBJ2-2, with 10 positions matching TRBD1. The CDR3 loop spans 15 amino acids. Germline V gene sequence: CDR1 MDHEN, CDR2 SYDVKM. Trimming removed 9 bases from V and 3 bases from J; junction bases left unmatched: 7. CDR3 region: CASLRQGADTGELFF. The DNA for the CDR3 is TGTGCCAGTCTTCGACAGGGGGCTGACACCGGGGAGCTGTTTTTT.

CDR3 region: CASSSGGGLGDRYF. CDR3 DNA sequence: TGTGCCAGCAGTTCCGGAGGCGGACTAGGAGATCGGTACTTC. The chain carries TRBV28 and TRBJ2-7, with 7 positions matching TRBD2. The CDR3 consists of 14 residues. V was clipped by 4 bases and J by 12 bases; unmatched bases: 15. Germline assignment: CDR1 MDHEN and CDR2 SYDVKM.

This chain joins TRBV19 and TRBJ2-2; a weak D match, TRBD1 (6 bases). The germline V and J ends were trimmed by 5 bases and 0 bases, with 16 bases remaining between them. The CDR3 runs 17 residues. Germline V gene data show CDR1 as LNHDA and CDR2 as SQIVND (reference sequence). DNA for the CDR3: TGTGCCAGTAGTCCCCGACAGGATACTCCGAACACCGGGGAGCTGTTTTTT. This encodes CASSPRQDTPNTGELFF.

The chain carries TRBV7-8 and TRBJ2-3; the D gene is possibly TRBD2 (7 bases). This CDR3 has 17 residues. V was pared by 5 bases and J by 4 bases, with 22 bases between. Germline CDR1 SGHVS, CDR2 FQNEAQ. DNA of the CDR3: TGTGCCAGCAGCCCGCGGGGGCAAACCCACTTACCAGATACGCAGTATTTT. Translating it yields CASSPRGQTHLPDTQYF.

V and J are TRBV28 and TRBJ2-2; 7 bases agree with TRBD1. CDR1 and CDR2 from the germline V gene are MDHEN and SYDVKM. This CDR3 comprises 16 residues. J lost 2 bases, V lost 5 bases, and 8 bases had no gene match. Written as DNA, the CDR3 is TGTGCCAGCAGTAACCCCGGGACAGAAAACACCGGGGAGCTGTTTTTT. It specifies CASSNPGTENTGELFF.

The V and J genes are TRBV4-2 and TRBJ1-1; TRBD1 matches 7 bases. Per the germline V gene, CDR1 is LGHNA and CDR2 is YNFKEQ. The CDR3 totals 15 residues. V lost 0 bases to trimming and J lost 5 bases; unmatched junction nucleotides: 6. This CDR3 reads CASSQDSWTGTEAFF. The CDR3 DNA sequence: TGTGCCAGCAGCCAAGATAGCTGGACAGGAACTGAAGCTTTCTTT.

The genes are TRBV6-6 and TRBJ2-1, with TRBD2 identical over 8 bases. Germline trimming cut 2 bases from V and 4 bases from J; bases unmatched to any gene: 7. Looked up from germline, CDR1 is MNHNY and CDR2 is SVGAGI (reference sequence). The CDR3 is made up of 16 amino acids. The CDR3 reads CASSYRPRGGYNEQFF. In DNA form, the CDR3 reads TGTGCCAGCAGTTACCGCCCCCGCGGGGGGTACAATGAGCAGTTCTTC.

The CDR3 sequence is CASSQGDTHYGYTF. The DNA for the CDR3 is TGTGCCAGCAGCCAAGGGGACACTCACTATGGCTACACCTTC. V and J are TRBV16 and TRBJ1-2, with D possibly being TRBD1 (6 bases). CDR1 is KGHSY and CDR2 is FQNENV in the germline V gene. This CDR3 is built from 14 residues. The V and J ends lost 2 bases and 3 bases respectively, with 10 bases between them.